These T cell receptor beta chains were read from a single sample in a study of OX40 agonist ivuxolimab in advanced cancers. Assay: immunoSEQ multiplex PCR; the TCRdb copy retains only in-frame clones and omits some. This repertoire shows around 40,000 clones, over 80% found once; its top ten account for around 5%. This specimen consisted of CD4+ or CD8+ T cells sorted from blood, obtained in a trial of the OX40 agonist ivuxolimab. These receptors were collected from an adult with an advanced solid tumor such as melanoma, head and neck, liver or kidney cancer. The CDR3 runs from the conserved cysteine through the conserved F or W. Fields, in order: clone size, D gene, V gene, J gene, CDR3 protein, CDR3 DNA. A D gene is named only where the DNA matches it firmly. Size values are once, few and many counts, or a class for expanded clones, and some rows have none.

abundance: few
d_gene: NA
v_gene: TRBV19
j_gene: TRBJ1-1
CDR3aa: CASSLRGYEAFF
CDR3nt: TGTGCCAGTAGTCTCCGAGGGTACGAAGCTTTCTTT

abundance: once
d_gene: TRBD2
v_gene: TRBV4-3
j_gene: TRBJ2-7
CDR3aa: CASSQSWTSGSGYQYF
CDR3nt: TGCGCCAGCAGCCAATCCTGGACTAGCGGGAGTGGGTATCAGTACTTC

abundance: NA
d_gene: NA
v_gene: TRBV5-5
j_gene: TRBJ1-1
CDR3aa: CASSPRRENTEAFF
CDR3nt: TGTGCCAGCAGCCCTAGACGGGAGAACACTGAAGCTTTCTTT

abundance: NA
d_gene: NA
v_gene: TRBV4-3
j_gene: TRBJ2-4
CDR3aa: CASSQDPEAAGAKNIQYF
CDR3nt: TGCGCCAGCAGCCAAGATCCTGAGGCAGCTGGGGCCAAAAACATTCAGTACTTC

abundance: NA
d_gene: TRBD1
v_gene: TRBV10-3
j_gene: TRBJ1-2
CDR3aa: CAIGQDRGQGYTF
CDR3nt: TGTGCCATCGGGCAGGACAGGGGGCAGGGCTACACCTTC

abundance: NA
d_gene: NA
v_gene: TRBV18
j_gene: TRBJ2-3
CDR3aa: CASSPGQRYTQYF
CDR3nt: TGTGCCAGCTCACCCGGGCAAAGGTATACGCAGTATTTT

abundance: NA
d_gene: NA
v_gene: TRBV6-5
j_gene: TRBJ2-1
CDR3aa: CASSYRGRTYNEQFF
CDR3nt: TGTGCCAGCAGTTACCGGGGGCGAACCTACAATGAGCAGTTCTTC

abundance: NA
d_gene: NA
v_gene: TRBV10-3
j_gene: TRBJ1-1
CDR3aa: CATANLGDTEAFF
CDR3nt: TGTGCCACCGCTAATCTAGGGGACACTGAAGCTTTCTTT

abundance: NA
d_gene: TRBD1
v_gene: TRBV7-2
j_gene: TRBJ1-6
CDR3aa: CASSPRTGGNSPLHF
CDR3nt: TGTGCCAGCAGCCCTCGGACAGGGGGCAATTCACCCCTCCACTTT

abundance: NA
d_gene: NA
v_gene: TRBV5-1
j_gene: TRBJ2-2
CDR3aa: CASSLEGNGELFF
CDR3nt: TGCGCCAGCAGCTTGGAGGGGAACGGGGAGCTGTTTTTT

abundance: NA
d_gene: NA
v_gene: TRBV14
j_gene: TRBJ1-1
CDR3aa: CASSQLGLGAFF
CDR3nt: TGTGCCAGCAGCCAATTGGGCCTAGGAGCTTTCTTT

abundance: NA
d_gene: NA
v_gene: TRBV18
j_gene: TRBJ2-2
CDR3aa: CASSQNAPGQNTGELFF
CDR3nt: TGTGCCAGCTCGCAAAACGCACCGGGACAGAACACCGGGGAGCTGTTTTTT

abundance: once
d_gene: TRBD1
v_gene: TRBV6-6
j_gene: TRBJ1-1
CDR3aa: CASSYGGQGKDKAFF
CDR3nt: TGTGCCAGCAGTTACGGGGGACAGGGGAAGGATAAAGCTTTCTTT

abundance: NA
d_gene: NA
v_gene: TRBV5-5
j_gene: TRBJ2-7
CDR3aa: CASSLVSGAYEQYF
CDR3nt: TGTGCCAGCAGCTTGGTTTCGGGAGCCTACGAGCAGTACTTC

abundance: few
d_gene: NA
v_gene: TRBV29-1
j_gene: TRBJ2-2
CDR3aa: CSVRTPGLETGELFF
CDR3nt: TGCAGCGTACGAACTCCGGGACTCGAGACCGGGGAGCTGTTTTTT

abundance: few
d_gene: NA
v_gene: TRBV28
j_gene: TRBJ1-2
CDR3aa: CASSSDTLGYTF
CDR3nt: TGTGCCAGCAGTTCCGACACTCTAGGCTACACCTTC

abundance: NA
d_gene: NA
v_gene: TRBV7-2
j_gene: TRBJ2-3
CDR3aa: CASSLVGNRPTDTQYF
CDR3nt: TGTGCCAGCAGCTTAGTAGGGAACAGGCCCACAGATACGCAGTATTTT

abundance: NA
d_gene: NA
v_gene: TRBV10-3
j_gene: TRBJ2-5
CDR3aa: CAISPRGGVTETQYF
CDR3nt: TGTGCCATCAGTCCGCGAGGGGGGGTTACAGAGACCCAGTACTTC

abundance: NA
d_gene: NA
v_gene: TRBV5-1
j_gene: TRBJ2-5
CDR3aa: CASSLDETQYF
CDR3nt: TGCGCCAGCAGCTTGGACGAGACCCAGTACTTC

abundance: NA
d_gene: NA
v_gene: TRBV29-1
j_gene: TRBJ1-1
CDR3aa: CSAGGQGSTEAFF
CDR3nt: TGCAGCGCCGGGGGTCAGGGGAGCACTGAAGCTTTCTTT

abundance: NA
d_gene: NA
v_gene: TRBV5-1
j_gene: TRBJ1-1
CDR3aa: CASSLAFSSGFGAFF
CDR3nt: TGCGCCAGCAGCTTGGCCTTTTCCTCTGGCTTTGGGGCTTTCTTT

abundance: NA
d_gene: NA
v_gene: TRBV5-6
j_gene: TRBJ2-6
CDR3aa: CASSFGSSGANVLTF
CDR3nt: TGTGCCAGCAGCTTTGGTAGCTCTGGGGCCAACGTCCTGACTTTC

abundance: NA
d_gene: TRBD1
v_gene: TRBV2
j_gene: TRBJ2-7
CDR3aa: CASRSGQVIYEQYF
CDR3nt: TGTGCCAGCAGGTCAGGACAGGTGATCTACGAGCAGTACTTC

abundance: once
d_gene: NA
v_gene: TRBV27
j_gene: TRBJ1-2
CDR3aa: CASSRKGQYYGYTF
CDR3nt: TGTGCCAGCAGCCGCAAAGGACAGTACTATGGCTACACCTTC

abundance: NA
d_gene: NA
v_gene: TRBV2
j_gene: TRBJ1-3
CDR3aa: CASSGEENTIYF
CDR3nt: TGTGCCAGCAGTGGGGAGGAAAACACCATATATTTT

abundance: once
d_gene: TRBD2
v_gene: TRBV9
j_gene: TRBJ2-5
CDR3aa: CASSVLAGRQETQYF
CDR3nt: TGTGCCAGCAGCGTACTAGCGGGACGCCAAGAGACCCAGTACTTC

abundance: NA
d_gene: NA
v_gene: TRBV28
j_gene: TRBJ1-5
CDR3aa: CASSSPRGEGNQPQHF
CDR3nt: TGTGCCAGCAGCTCTCCTAGGGGGGAAGGCAATCAGCCCCAGCATTTT

abundance: NA
d_gene: NA
v_gene: TRBV28
j_gene: TRBJ1-2
CDR3aa: CASSTGSWGYGYTF
CDR3nt: TGTGCCAGCAGTACCGGGAGTTGGGGCTATGGCTACACCTTC

abundance: NA
d_gene: NA
v_gene: TRBV15
j_gene: TRBJ1-5
CDR3aa: CATSRYRSIVPQHF
CDR3nt: TGTGCCACCAGCAGATACAGGTCCATCGTGCCCCAGCATTTT

abundance: NA
d_gene: NA
v_gene: TRBV4-2
j_gene: TRBJ2-2
CDR3aa: CASSPNTGELFF
CDR3nt: TGTGCCAGCAGCCCTAACACCGGGGAGCTGTTTTTT

abundance: NA
d_gene: NA
v_gene: TRBV7-9
j_gene: TRBJ2-7
CDR3aa: CASSFTSNYEQYF
CDR3nt: TGTGCCAGCAGCTTCACTAGCAACTACGAGCAGTACTTC

abundance: NA
d_gene: NA
v_gene: TRBV5-4
j_gene: TRBJ1-2
CDR3aa: CASSSLSTAVANYGYTF
CDR3nt: TGTGCCAGCAGCAGCTTGTCCACGGCGGTAGCTAACTATGGCTACACCTTC

abundance: NA
d_gene: TRBD1
v_gene: TRBV5-1
j_gene: TRBJ2-7
CDR3aa: CASSLARAGGYEQYF
CDR3nt: TGCGCCAGCAGCTTGGCCCGGGCAGGGGGCTACGAGCAGTACTTC

abundance: NA
d_gene: NA
v_gene: TRBV6-4
j_gene: TRBJ2-1
CDR3aa: CASSDGPMDEQFF
CDR3nt: TGTGCCAGCAGTGACGGCCCTATGGATGAGCAGTTCTTC

abundance: NA
d_gene: TRBD2
v_gene: TRBV5-1
j_gene: TRBJ2-7
CDR3aa: CASSPRTSGAYEQYF
CDR3nt: TGCGCCAGCAGCCCACGGACTAGCGGGGCCTACGAGCAGTACTTC

abundance: NA
d_gene: NA
v_gene: TRBV11-2
j_gene: TRBJ1-3
CDR3aa: CASSFDSSGNTIYF
CDR3nt: TGTGCCAGCAGCTTTGACAGCTCTGGAAACACCATATATTTT

abundance: NA
d_gene: NA
v_gene: TRBV5-3
j_gene: TRBJ2-3
CDR3aa: CARSLPGNNGTDTQYF
CDR3nt: TGTGCCAGAAGCTTGCCCGGGAATAATGGCACAGATACGCAGTATTTT

abundance: NA
d_gene: NA
v_gene: TRBV4-3
j_gene: TRBJ2-1
CDR3aa: CASSQDLRQLQFF
CDR3nt: TGCGCCAGCAGCCAAGATCTACGCCAGCTCCAGTTCTTC

abundance: NA
d_gene: NA
v_gene: TRBV18
j_gene: TRBJ2-3
CDR3aa: CASSPPGVDTQYF
CDR3nt: TGTGCCAGCTCACCACCAGGGGTGGATACGCAGTATTTT

abundance: NA
d_gene: NA
v_gene: TRBV19
j_gene: TRBJ2-2
CDR3aa: CASSIFRGNGELFF
CDR3nt: TGTGCCAGTAGTATTTTTCGGGGGAACGGGGAGCTGTTTTTT

abundance: once
d_gene: NA
v_gene: TRBV18
j_gene: TRBJ1-1
CDR3aa: CASSPPGSIRGNTEAFF
CDR3nt: TGTGCCAGCTCACCACCGGGGTCTATCAGGGGGAACACTGAAGCTTTCTTT

abundance: NA
d_gene: NA
v_gene: TRBV6-5
j_gene: TRBJ1-6
CDR3aa: CASSYGGNRNSPLHF
CDR3nt: TGTGCCAGCAGTTATGGTGGGAACAGAAATTCACCCCTCCACTTT

abundance: NA
d_gene: TRBD1
v_gene: TRBV18
j_gene: TRBJ2-7
CDR3aa: CASSPGTGGREQYF
CDR3nt: TGTGCCAGCTCACCAGGGACAGGGGGAAGGGAGCAGTACTTC

abundance: NA
d_gene: TRBD1
v_gene: TRBV28
j_gene: TRBJ2-7
CDR3aa: CASSQSSSGQSYEQYF
CDR3nt: TGTGCCAGCAGTCAATCCTCCTCGGGACAGTCCTACGAGCAGTACTTC

abundance: NA
d_gene: NA
v_gene: TRBV6-5
j_gene: TRBJ1-2
CDR3aa: CASSYSSTANYGYTF
CDR3nt: TGTGCCAGCAGTTACTCGTCAACCGCTAACTATGGCTACACCTTC

abundance: NA
d_gene: TRBD2
v_gene: TRBV5-1
j_gene: TRBJ2-7
CDR3aa: CASSISGRHYEQYF
CDR3nt: TGCGCCAGCAGCATAAGCGGGAGGCACTACGAGCAGTACTTC

abundance: few
d_gene: NA
v_gene: TRBV11-2
j_gene: TRBJ2-5
CDR3aa: CASSLLQGVVKETQYF
CDR3nt: TGTGCCAGCAGCTTACTTCAAGGAGTTGTGAAGGAGACCCAGTACTTC

abundance: NA
d_gene: NA
v_gene: TRBV4-2
j_gene: TRBJ2-7
CDR3aa: CASSQDVGGRSYEQYF
CDR3nt: TGTGCCAGCAGCCAAGATGTGGGGGGGCGTTCCTACGAGCAGTACTTC

abundance: NA
d_gene: NA
v_gene: TRBV2
j_gene: TRBJ1-1
CDR3aa: CASSELHWGTEAFF
CDR3nt: TGTGCCAGCAGTGAGCTTCACTGGGGGACTGAAGCTTTCTTT